In this sample, the clone carrying this TCR beta chain turned up once. What it binds is not known. Clones were sequenced by immunoSEQ multiplex PCR, and TCRdb holds only the in-frame ones, with some missing. The sample yields about 76,000 clones, about 90% seen once. The record originates from a study of resident and recirculating memory T cells in vitiligo. Study information: The samples were homogenized without cell sorting before genomic DNA extraction. General study findings and limits: No unique dominant TCR clone was found in vitiligo lesions.

Germline assignment: CDR1 MNHEY and CDR2 SMNVEV (reference sequence). The V gene end was trimmed by 7 bases and the J gene end by 6 bases; junction bases not matched to a gene: 9. This CDR3 spans 13 amino acids. This receptor was identified in a male donor with vitiligo. The J gene is TRBJ2-7, the V gene TRBV27, with 7 bases fitting TRBD2. Sequenced sample: blood. The CDR3 nucleotides read TGTGCCAGCACGGGACTACCTTCACGCGAGCAGTACTTC. This translates into CASTGLPSREQYF.